One sample yielded the 30 T cell receptor beta chains listed below, sequenced in a study of T-cell memory formation after mild COVID-19. One entry per CDR3 protein, called by TCRdb with MiXCR from the 5' RACE reads. Of about 560,000 distinct CDR3 sequences detected, roughly 17% appear once; the ten largest clones hold less than 10%. The sequencing input was PBMCs or a T cell subset sorted from them (not recorded which). The receptors shown here come from an adult woman who had mild COVID-19 (a few samples of this study predate the infection). Cell type and time point are not known.

This clonotype was detected only a few times. The chain couples TRBV5-1 to TRBJ1-1, with a possible D match to TRBD1 (5 bases). With 0 bases removed from V and 3 bases from J, the gap between germline ends came to 9 bases. Germline lookup yields CDR1 SGHRS and CDR2 YFSETQ. The CDR3 consists of 14 residues. CDR3 protein: CASSLGDSYTEAFF. DNA of the CDR3: TGCGCCAGCAGCTTGGGAGACAGCTACACTGAAGCTTTCTTT.

This clonotype was seen a handful of times. The chain employs TRBV7-9 and TRBJ1-6; D not resolved. This CDR3 has 15 amino acids. Trimming cost V 10 bases and J 7 bases, with 20 bases left between them. The V gene's germline CDR1 is SEHNR and CDR2 FQNEAQ (reference sequence). The CDR3 DNA reads TGTGCCACCCGAAAGGTTAGGCGGCGGAATTCACCCCTCCACTTT. This translates into CATRKVRRRNSPLHF.

This clonotype was seen only a few times. V usage is TRBV4-2 and J usage is TRBJ2-3, with D maybe TRBD2 (6 bases). Germline CDR1 is LGHNA and CDR2 is YNFKEQ. The CDR3 has 16 residues. Trimming removed 1 base at V and 4 bases at J, with 15 bases between. CDR3 sequence reads: CASSQGDSPHPDTQYF. CDR3 sequence (DNA): TGTGCCAGCAGCCAAGGGGACTCGCCGCATCCAGATACGCAGTATTTT.

This chain uses TRBV7-6 with TRBJ1-3; TRBD1 is a possible D gene (6 bases). Trimming pared 2 bases from V and 2 bases from J, leaving 22 bases between. The CDR3 is 19 residues long. CDR1 SGHVS and CDR2 FNYEAQ come from the germline V gene. The CDR3 spells CASSLQPGAAGLTGNTIYF. The CDR3 region has the DNA TGTGCCAGCAGCTTACAACCGGGGGCAGCGGGCCTAACTGGAAACACCATATATTTT.

The chain joins TRBV4-1 to TRBJ1-1; 8 nucleotides match TRBD1. The J segment lost 6 bases and the V segment lost 4 bases, leaving 7 bases of the junction unmatched. The CDR3 extends over 14 amino acids. Germline CDR1 and CDR2: MGHRA and YSYEKL. The CDR3 sequence: CASSPQPGQAEAFF. CDR3 nucleotides: TGCGCCAGCAGCCCTCAACCGGGACAGGCTGAAGCTTTCTTT.

The table lists this clonotype with a few counts. This rearrangement joins TRBV27 to TRBJ1-5; TRBD1 might be the D (5 bases). The CDR3 totals 14 residues. Trimming cost V 4 bases and J 7 bases, with 14 bases left between them. The germline CDR1 and CDR2 sequences are MNHEY and SMNVEV (reference sequence). DNA for the CDR3: TGTGCCAGCAGTTCACAGGCCGGGACCCAGCCCCAGCATTTT. Translation gives CASSSQAGTQPQHF.

This clonotype was seen a few times. The J gene is TRBJ1-4, the V gene TRBV7-6, with TRBD1 matching over 9 bases. After removal of 3 bases from V and 8 bases from J, the junction contained 4 bases not matched to a gene. This CDR3 contains 14 residues. Germline-derived CDR1 and CDR2 are SGHVS and FNYEAQ. The DNA of the CDR3 is TGTGCCAGCAGCTTCGGGACAGGGAGGGAAAAACTGTTTTTT. This translates into CASSFGTGREKLFF.

The chain is built from TRBV15 and TRBJ2-5; D is ambiguous. CDR3 size: 14 residues. Germline CDR1 reads LNHNV; CDR2 reads YYDKDF (reference sequence). Trimming pared 0 bases from V and 3 bases from J, leaving 8 bases between. CDR3 in amino acids: CATSRDHGEETQYF. In DNA form, the CDR3 reads TGTGCCACCAGCAGAGATCACGGTGAAGAGACCCAGTACTTC.

In this sample, this clonotype turned up once. The chain employs TRBV7-2 and TRBJ1-4; 8 bases align to TRBD1. Germline V gene sequence: CDR1 SGHTA, CDR2 FQGNSA. CDR3 size: 16 residues. Trimming at V came to 1 base and at J to 13 bases, leaving 14 bases not matched to a gene. This chain's CDR3 is CASSLVLGQVKEGLFF. The DNA of the CDR3 is TGTGCCAGCAGCTTAGTTCTGGGACAGGTGAAGGAAGGACTGTTTTTT.

This clonotype was counted between two and nine times. The chain joins TRBV29-1 to TRBJ2-7; 9 bases match TRBD1. V dropped 7 bases and J dropped 1; count of bases not matched to a gene: 5. Germline assignment: CDR1 SQVTM and CDR2 ANQGSEA. This CDR3 contains 13 residues. CDR3 bases: TGCAGCGCCTGGACAGGGGAATCCTACGAGCAGTACTTC. Translating it yields CSAWTGESYEQYF.

The sample holds a few counts of this clonotype. The chain links TRBV7-2 to TRBJ2-7; 7 bases agree with TRBD1. This CDR3 comprises 16 residues. Germline CDR1 is SGHTA and CDR2 is FQGNSA. V lost 5 bases, J lost 2 bases, and 12 bases stayed unmatched. The CDR3 nucleotides read TGTGCCAGCAGCCCGAGGTGGGACAGTCAGACCTACGAGCAGTACTTC. Its protein product is CASSPRWDSQTYEQYF.

The gene calls are TRBV9 and TRBJ2-2; the D is unclear. The V gene's germline CDR1 is SGDLS and CDR2 YYNGEE. Trimming left V 5 bases short and J 5 bases short, with 7 bases between. This CDR3 has 12 amino acids. The CDR3 nucleotides read TGTGCCAGCAGGCCTGGGACCGGGGAGCTGTTTTTT. This gives the protein CASRPGTGELFF.

This clonotype was seen repeatedly, ten times or more. This chain links TRBV4-2 with TRBJ1-3; TRBD1 aligns across 8 bases. V gave up 0 bases and J gave up 3 bases; unmatched junction bases: 4. Germline loops: CDR1 LGHNA, CDR2 YNFKEQ. The length of the CDR3 is 16 residues. The CDR3 protein is CASSQDQGAGGNTIYF. CDR3 in DNA: TGTGCCAGCAGCCAAGATCAGGGGGCGGGTGGAAACACCATATATTTT.

This clonotype occurred a few times. V is TRBV5-5 and J is TRBJ2-7; D is ambiguous. The CDR3 is made up of 13 amino acids. The V end was cut by 2 bases, the J end by 3 bases, with 9 bases between. Germline CDR1 reads SGHKS; CDR2 reads YYEKEE (reference sequence). The CDR3 DNA is TGTGCCAGCAGCTTTGATGTGTTCTACGAGCAGTACTTC. Translated: CASSFDVFYEQYF.

Concerning this clonotype itself: One junction end does not reproduce the germline sequence, and a read error may be involved. The chain combines TRBV5-1 with TRBJ2-5, with D tentatively TRBD1 (6 bases). Germline CDR1 is SGHRS and CDR2 is YFSETQ. The CDR3 is 15 residues long. This CDR3 is CASSPRVGAQGTQYF. The DNA of the CDR3 is TGCGCCAGCAGCCCCCGGGTGGGGGCTCAAGGGACCCAGTACTTC.

The chain recombines TRBV2 with TRBJ2-7; TRBD2 might be the D (6 bases). The CDR3 spans 14 residues. Germline lookup yields CDR1 SNHLY and CDR2 FYNNEI. CDR3 nucleotides: TGTGCATCTACGGAGGGGCGCGGAGCCTACGAGCAGTACTTC. As protein: CASTEGRGAYEQYF.

V and J are TRBV6-1 and TRBJ1-6; the match to TRBD1 covers 7 bases. This CDR3 has 15 amino acids. CDR1 and CDR2 (germline): MNHNS, SASEGT. V gave up 6 bases and J gave up 8 bases; unmatched junction bases: 10. The CDR3 DNA reads TGTGCCAGCAGGGACGGGACAGAGGTCGATTCACCCCTCCACTTT. It translates to CASRDGTEVDSPLHF.

This clonotype was found a few times. The chain has TRBV9 and TRBJ2-7; D call uncertain. The V gene's germline CDR1 is SGDLS and CDR2 YYNGEE. There are 16 residues in the CDR3. V was clipped by 3 bases and J by 0 bases, with 16 bases between them. CDR3 region: CASSGSLEDNSYEQYF. The CDR3 nucleotides read TGTGCCAGCAGCGGGTCTCTAGAAGACAACTCCTACGAGCAGTACTTC.

The J gene is TRBJ2-1, the V gene TRBV5-1; tentatively, D is TRBD2 (6 bases). CDR1 is SGHRS and CDR2 is YFSETQ in the germline V gene. Trimming took 5 bases from V and 0 from J, leaving 15 bases between them. CDR3 length: 16 residues. The CDR3 sequence: CASRGPGLSSYNEQFF. CDR3 in DNA: TGCGCCAGCAGGGGACCGGGACTCAGCTCCTACAATGAGCAGTTCTTC.

The chain carries TRBV4-2 and TRBJ1-4; D not resolved. V was cut by 0 bases and J by 2 bases, with 7 bases left in between. The CDR3 spans 15 residues. CDR1 and CDR2 (germline): LGHNA, YNFKEQ. CDR3 nucleotides: TGTGCCAGCAGCCAAGAGGCAGGTACTAATGAAAAACTGTTTTTT. Protein sequence: CASSQEAGTNEKLFF.

The chain combines TRBV14 with TRBJ2-1; the D gene is possibly TRBD1 (5 bases). Trimming pared 2 bases from V and 4 bases from J, leaving 21 bases between. Germline V gene sequence: CDR1 SGHDN, CDR2 FVKESK. The CDR3 loop spans 18 amino acids. In nucleotides, the CDR3 is TGTGCCAGCAGCCAATACCCTAGGGGTCCGGAGTCATACAATGAGCAGTTCTTC. Protein product: CASSQYPRGPESYNEQFF.

V usage is TRBV7-2 and J usage is TRBJ2-3, with D tentatively TRBD1 (5 bases). Between the trimmed V and J ends, which lost 2 bases and 0 bases, there was a span of 12 bases. In germline, CDR1 is SGHTA, CDR2 FQGNSA. This CDR3 has 16 residues. The CDR3 DNA is TGTGCCAGCAGCTTAACAGGACGAACTAGCACAGATACGCAGTATTTT. It codes for CASSLTGRTSTDTQYF.

This clonotype has just a few counts. The J gene is TRBJ1-1, the V gene TRBV20-1; D is perhaps TRBD1 (5 bases). V was shortened by 1 base and J by 3 bases, with 15 bases between the two germline ends. Germline CDR1 is DFQATT and CDR2 is SNEGSKA (reference sequence). The CDR3 is 15 amino acids. Written as DNA, the CDR3 is TGCAGTGCTAGAGGTGGGGGAACGGGGGACACTGAAGCTTTCTTT. It codes for CSARGGGTGDTEAFF.

This chain links TRBV5-1 with TRBJ1-1; 7 bases fit TRBD1. The CDR3 is 16 residues long. V lost 4 bases to trimming and J lost 2 bases; unmatched junction nucleotides: 11. CDR1 SGHRS and CDR2 YFSETQ come from the germline V gene. The CDR3 loop reads CASSKGQNLINTEAFF. CDR3 DNA sequence: TGCGCCAGCAGCAAGGGACAGAACTTGATTAACACTGAAGCTTTCTTT.

The chain employs TRBV2 and TRBJ2-2, with 8 bases lining up with TRBD2. V lost 4 bases to trimming and J lost 4 bases; unmatched junction nucleotides: 8. This CDR3 comprises 16 residues. Germline loops: CDR1 SNHLY, CDR2 FYNNEI. The CDR3 is CASSGRGARSTGELFF. The CDR3 coding sequence is TGTGCCAGCAGTGGGCGGGGGGCGCGTTCCACCGGGGAGCTGTTTTTT.

This clonotype occurred a few times. The chain joins TRBV20-1 to TRBJ2-3; 7 nucleotides match TRBD2. The CDR3 consists of 16 residues. Germline CDR1 is DFQATT and CDR2 is SNEGSKA (reference sequence). V shed 3 bases, J shed 2 bases, and the junction held 11 bases outside the gene matches. The CDR3 DNA is TGCAGTGCTAGGCGGGTAACGGGAGGCACCACAGATACGCAGTATTTT. Residues: CSARRVTGGTTDTQYF.

This clonotype turned up a few times. V usage is TRBV12-3 or TRBV12-4 and J usage is TRBJ2-1; 8 nucleotides line up with TRBD2. The V segment lost 7 bases and the J segment 4 bases; nucleotides outside the gene matches: 6. The CDR3 contains 14 residues. The CDR3 nucleotides are TGTGCCAGCACCGCTAGCGGGCTTTACAATGAGCAGTTCTTC. Its translation is CASTASGLYNEQFF.

The J gene is TRBJ2-7, the V gene TRBV30; 8 nucleotides align to TRBD1. Germline assignment: CDR1 GTSNPN and CDR2 SVGIG (reference sequence). The CDR3 sequence is 12 residues long. The J segment lost 4 bases and the V segment lost 4 bases, leaving 3 bases of the junction unmatched. The CDR3 loop reads CAWKGQAYEQYF. The CDR3 region has the DNA TGTGCCTGGAAGGGACAGGCATACGAGCAGTACTTC.

This clonotype was counted between two and nine times. This chain links TRBV18 with TRBJ2-1, with a possible D match to TRBD1 (5 bases). CDR3 size: 15 residues. V gave up 1 base and J gave up 2 bases, with 9 bases separating them. Germline V lookup: CDR1 KGHSH, CDR2 LQKENI. CDR3 sequence: CASSPQGLPYNEQFF. CDR3 nucleotide sequence: TGTGCCAGCTCACCACAGGGGTTACCCTACAATGAGCAGTTCTTC.

The J gene is TRBJ1-2, the V gene TRBV2; unclear D gene. Per germline, CDR1 SNHLY and CDR2 FYNNEI. V lost 7 bases to trimming and J lost 2 bases, with 11 bases between them. The length of the CDR3 is 13 residues. The CDR3 region has the DNA TGTGCCAGCAACCAGGACGGCAACTATGGCTACACCTTC. This translates into CASNQDGNYGYTF.